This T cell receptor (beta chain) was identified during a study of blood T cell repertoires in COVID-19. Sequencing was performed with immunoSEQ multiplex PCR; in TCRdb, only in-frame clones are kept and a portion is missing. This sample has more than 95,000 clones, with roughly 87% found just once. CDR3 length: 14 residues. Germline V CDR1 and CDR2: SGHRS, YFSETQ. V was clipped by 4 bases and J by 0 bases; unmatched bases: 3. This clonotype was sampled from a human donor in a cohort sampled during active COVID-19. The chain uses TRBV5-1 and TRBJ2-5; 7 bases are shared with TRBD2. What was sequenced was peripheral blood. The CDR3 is CASSLGLDQETQYF. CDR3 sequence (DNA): TGCGCCAGCAGCCTCGGACTAGACCAAGAGACCCAGTACTTC.